Following are 2 T cell receptor beta chains from one sample sequenced in a study of T cell responses to AZD1222 COVID-19 vaccine. The method was immunoSEQ multiplex PCR; TCRdb's version includes in-frame clones alone and lacks a portion of them. The table includes 150,000 or so clones, about nine tenths detected once. Sequences were derived from peripheral blood, sampled 28 days after the second AZD1222 dose. The receptors were gathered from an adult who received the AZD1222 COVID-19 vaccine.

This clone was found a few times. The chain carries TRBV5-4 and TRBJ1-2; 9 bases match TRBD1. The V gene's germline CDR1 is SGHNT and CDR2 YYREEE (reference sequence). Trimming cost V 6 bases and J 7 bases; bases outside gene matches: 10. The CDR3 loop spans 14 amino acids. The CDR3 loop reads CASTPRTGVFGYTF. CDR3 in DNA: TGTGCCAGCACCCCAAGGACAGGGGTGTTTGGCTACACCTTC.

This chain links TRBV9 with TRBJ1-5; 8 bases match TRBD1. Trimming removed 3 bases from V and 0 bases from J; junction bases left unmatched: 2. The CDR3 has 15 residues. Germline CDR1 is SGDLS and CDR2 is YYNGEE. The CDR3 sequence: CASSAGQVSNQPQHF. The CDR3 coding sequence is TGTGCCAGCAGCGCGGGACAGGTTAGCAATCAGCCCCAGCATTTT.